This passage covers 5 T cell receptor beta chains from one sample sequenced in a study of CD8 T cells in Susac syndrome. It was with random hexamers that about 0.45 to 1 ug RNA was reverse transcribed. TCRdb processed the immunoSEQ multiplex PCR reads anew with MiXCR; each CDR3 protein has one entry. The data contain about 250,000 distinct CDR3 sequences, 85% to 95% of them singletons. The specimen sequenced was CD4+ T cells from PBMCs. The receptor source for this set is a human donor with multiple sclerosis.

CDR3 sequence (DNA): TGTGCCAGCAGCTCACCGGGACTTAACACCGGGGAGCTGTTTTTT. Its translation is CASSSPGLNTGELFF. The J gene is TRBJ2-2, the V gene TRBV5-4; the D gene is possibly TRBD2 (6 bases). CDR3 length: 15 amino acids. Germline CDR1 SGHNT, CDR2 YYREEE (reference sequence). Trimming left V 3 bases short and J 2 bases short, with 11 bases between.

The V gene is TRBV9, the J gene TRBJ2-2, with D possibly TRBD1 on 7 matching bases. The germline gives CDR1 SGDLS, CDR2 YYNGEE. Trimming cost V 5 bases and J 6 bases, with 17 bases left between them. The CDR3 runs to 15 residues. CDR3 sequence reads: CASREGALPAGELFF. For the CDR3, the DNA is TGTGCCAGCAGGGAGGGGGCGCTTCCGGCCGGGGAGCTGTTTTTT. Variable domain in full (rest from reference TRBV9 and TRBJ2-2): DSGVTQTPKHLITATGQRVTLRCSPRSGDLSVYWYQQSLDQGLQFLIQYYNGEERAKGNILERFSAQQFPDLHSELNLSSLELGDSALYFCASREGALPAGELFFGEGSRLTVL.

The chain uses TRBV11-1 and TRBJ1-1; D may be TRBD1 (5 bases). This CDR3 region has 13 residues. Germline values: CDR1 SGHAT, CDR2 FQDESV (reference sequence). Trimming cost V 5 bases and J 6 bases, with 13 bases left between them. The CDR3 region has the DNA TGTGCCAGCAGCCCACTGGGGGTGGCTGAAGCTTTCTTT. It codes for CASSPLGVAEAFF.

V is TRBV7-8 and J is TRBJ1-5, with D possibly matching TRBD1 (5 bases). Per the germline V gene, CDR1 is SGHVS and CDR2 is FQNEAQ. The length of the CDR3 is 15 residues. The V end was cut by 1 base, the J end by 3 bases, with 10 bases between. This CDR3 is CASSLGAGNNQPQHF. The DNA for the CDR3 is TGTGCCAGCAGCTTAGGGGCAGGGAACAATCAGCCCCAGCATTTT. Together with reference TRBV7-8 and TRBJ1-5, the CDR3 gives the full variable domain: GAGVSQSPRYKVAKRGQDVALRCDPISGHVSLFWYQQALGQGPEFLTYFQNEAQLDKSGLPSDRFFAERPEGSVSTLKIQRTQQEDSAVYLCASSLGAGNNQPQHFGDGTRLSIL.

This clonotype was observed once. The V call is TRBV20-1, the J call TRBJ2-2; D might be TRBD1 or TRBD2, each matching 5 bases. The V gene lost 3 bases and the J gene lost 4 bases, with 12 bases spanning the gap. The CDR3 has 14 residues. Per the germline V gene, CDR1 is DFQATT and CDR2 is SNEGSKA (reference sequence). CDR3 nucleotides: TGCAGTGCTAGCGCCGGGGCTGGCACCGGGGAGCTGTTTTTT. Protein: CSASAGAGTGELFF.